The clone carrying this T cell receptor beta chain is medium-sized. Antigen specificity is unknown. Healthy individuals who donated bone marrow served as the donors. When sampled, the donors appeared nominally healthy, though they likely had unrecorded immune exposures. The data are from a study of cytomegalovirus exposure and HLA in healthy donors. Study overall: Within the Caucasian-associated ancestry cluster were 81% of the 300 to 450 genotyped donors. Regarding the study as a whole: A later examination showed that TCR association rates differed by HLA locus, with DRB1 most and HLA-C fewest.

PCR primers comprised 60 Vbeta and 13 Jbeta primers. Only in-frame clones appear in the TCRdb table, and some are missing; sequencing was by immunoSEQ multiplex PCR. This sample has approximately 170,000 clones, with about 85% found just once. Input material: PBMCs. The receptor's source is a woman aged 45 to 65 in good health and CMV-seropositive.

CDR3 nucleotides: TGTGCCTGGAGTGTACGTGCAGGGAATGAAAAACTGTTTTTT. Its translation: CAWSVRAGNEKLFF. The V call is TRBV30, the J call TRBJ1-4; tentative D call: TRBD1 (5 bases). This CDR3 comprises 14 residues. Per germline, CDR1 GTSNPN and CDR2 SVGIG (reference sequence). The V and J ends lost 0 bases and 5 bases respectively, with 10 bases between them.